One and the same sample provided the 28 T cell receptor beta chains below, sequenced in a study of blood T cells in healthy people across ages. Combining a sample-barcoded 5' primer with a J-beta primer mix, a second PCR ran for about 7 to 11 cycles. TCRdb reprocessed the 5' RACE reads via MiXCR and lists one record per CDR3 protein. Altogether more than 700,000 distinct CDR3 sequences are present, about 45% being singletons, with the ten largest covering 15% to 20%. Sequencing used blood. These receptors were collected from a man at least 80 years old in good health.

This clonotype appeared a few times. The genes are TRBV2 and TRBJ2-5; D is uncertain. The V and J ends lost 6 bases and 0 bases respectively, with 14 bases between them. Germline V gene data show CDR1 as SNHLY and CDR2 as FYNNEI. There are 15 residues in the CDR3. CDR3 sequence: CASSAFRGNQETQYF. In DNA form, the CDR3 reads TGTGCCAGCAGCGCCTTTCGTGGGAACCAAGAGACCCAGTACTTC. Complete variable domain (other parts from reference TRBV2 and TRBJ2-5): EPEVTQTPSHQVTQMGQEVILRCVPISNHLYFYWYRQILGQKVEFLVSFYNNEISEKSEIFDDQFSVERPDGSNFTLKIRSTKLEDSAMYFCASSAFRGNQETQYFGPGTRLLVL.

At least ten counts were recorded for this clonotype. The chain carries TRBV29-1 and TRBJ2-7; D remains ambiguous. This CDR3 region has 11 residues. The V end was cut by 4 bases, the J end by 0 bases, with 4 bases between. The germline gives CDR1 SQVTM, CDR2 ANQGSEA. CDR3 sequence (DNA): TGCAGCGTTGGGGTCTCCTACGAGCAGTACTTC. Protein product: CSVGVSYEQYF.

Regarding this clonotype: Just one base apart from a much larger clone, this may be a read error. This chain joins TRBV4-2 and TRBJ2-1, with TRBD2 as a possible D gene (6 bases). The DNA end favors TRBJ2-7, so the J call may be wrong. The CDR3 length is 15 residues. Germline V lookup: CDR1 LGHNA, CDR2 YNFKEQ. CDR3: CASSLAESSYNEQYF. CDR3 DNA: TGTGCCAGCAGCCTAGCGGAAAGCTCCTACAATGAGCAGTACTTC.

The chain combines TRBV12-5 with TRBJ2-1; 7 bases agree with TRBD2. V shed 0 bases and J 3 bases; nucleotides not matched to a gene: 11. The CDR3 has 18 residues. The germline V gene encodes CDR1 LGHNT and CDR2 FRNRAP. Here the CDR3 DNA reads TGTGCTAGTGGTTTGGTAAGGGCGGGAGTAAACGGCTACAATGAGCAGTTCTTC. Protein product: CASGLVRAGVNGYNEQFF.

This rearrangement joins TRBV28 to TRBJ2-1; 9 nucleotides align to TRBD1. The germline V gene has CDR1 MDHEN and CDR2 SYDVKM. The V and J ends lost 5 bases and 9 bases, in that order; junction bases with no gene match: 8. The CDR3 is 14 amino acids. The CDR3, as DNA: TGTGCCAGCAGTCGCTGGACAGGGGATAGTGAGCAGTTCTTC. It yields the protein CASSRWTGDSEQFF.

In nucleotides, the CDR3 is TGCAGTGCTAGAAGCCAGGACAATCAGCCCCAGCATTTT. Amino acid sequence: CSARSQDNQPQHF. This chain joins TRBV20-1 and TRBJ1-5; no definite D call. The CDR3 is 13 amino acids. CDR1 is DFQATT, CDR2 SNEGSKA, per germline (reference sequence). The V gene lost 2 bases and the J gene lost 3 bases, with 8 bases spanning the gap.

This chain uses TRBV7-2 with TRBJ2-3; D gene uncertain. Trimming removed 0 bases at V and 0 bases at J, with 10 bases between. The germline V gene has CDR1 SGHTA and CDR2 FQGNSA. This CDR3 spans 16 amino acids. In DNA, the CDR3 is TGTGCCAGCAGCTTAGCCCCGGCCACTAGCACAGATACGCAGTATTTT. This encodes CASSLAPATSTDTQYF.

The V and J genes are TRBV12-3 or TRBV12-4 and TRBJ2-7; 11 bases align to TRBD1. CDR3 size: 14 residues. The J segment lost 5 bases and the V segment lost 5 bases, leaving 5 bases of the junction unmatched. The chain's CDR3 is CASSLDRGHNEQYF. The CDR3 nucleotides read TGTGCCAGCAGTCTGGACAGGGGGCATAACGAGCAGTACTTC.

This rearrangement joins TRBV18 to TRBJ2-7, with D unclear. The CDR3 consists of 15 residues. From germline, CDR1 is KGHSH and CDR2 LQKENI. With 0 bases removed from V and 5 bases from J, the gap between germline ends came to 14 bases. The CDR3 coding sequence is TGTGCCAGCTCACCACCGATCAGCTCACCCCACGAGCAGTACTTC. Translation gives CASSPPISSPHEQYF.

This clonotype was detected a few times. The chain combines TRBV12-3 or TRBV12-4 with TRBJ1-6; no clear D. Trimming stripped 7 bases from V and 7 bases from J, with 8 bases between. The CDR3 extends over 12 amino acids. CDR3: CASMQSNSPLHF. In DNA form, the CDR3 reads TGTGCCAGCATGCAGTCGAATTCACCCCTCCACTTT.

The chain joins TRBV7-8 to TRBJ2-1; 10 bases are a match to TRBD1. The germline CDR1 and CDR2 sequences are SGHVS and FQNEAQ. J gave up 8 bases and V 1 base, and 5 bases lay outside the gene matches. This CDR3 spans 15 amino acids. The CDR3 loop reads CASSLGDRGIHEQFF. The CDR3 region has the DNA TGTGCCAGCAGCTTAGGGGACAGGGGAATCCATGAGCAGTTCTTC. Full variable domain (remainder filled in from reference TRBV7-8 and TRBJ2-1): GAGVSQSPRYKVAKRGQDVALRCDPISGHVSLFWYQQALGQGPEFLTYFQNEAQLDKSGLPSDRFFAERPEGSVSTLKIQRTQQEDSAVYLCASSLGDRGIHEQFFGPGTRLTVL.

The J gene is TRBJ1-4, the V gene TRBV6-4; no clear D gene. CDR1 is MRHNA, CDR2 SNTAGT, per germline. This CDR3 is 13 amino acids long. V was cut by 11 bases and J by 6 bases, with 16 bases left in between. CDR3 amino acids: CAGRMDYDEKLFF. The CDR3 DNA is TGTGCCGGTAGGATGGATTACGATGAAAAACTGTTTTTT.

This clonotype was recorded a few times. The rearrangement uses TRBV20-1 and TRBJ2-5; the D gene could be TRBD1 or TRBD2 (5 bases each). The germline V gene has CDR1 DFQATT and CDR2 SNEGSKA (reference sequence). The CDR3 is 12 residues long. Trimming removed 6 bases from V and 2 bases from J, with 10 bases in between. CDR3: CSAQGPQETQYF. DNA of the CDR3: TGCAGTGCCCAGGGACCTCAAGAGACCCAGTACTTC.

This clonotype has just a few counts. The chain uses TRBV25-1 and TRBJ1-1, with D hard to call. Germline V gives CDR1 MGHDK, CDR2 SYGVNS. CDR3 length equals 14 residues. V shed 0 bases and J shed 4 bases, with 9 bases lying between them. CDR3 in DNA: TGTGCCAGCAGTGAATATGCGGGATTCACTGAAGCTTTCTTT. It codes for CASSEYAGFTEAFF.

The J gene is TRBJ2-3, the V gene TRBV20-1, with a weak D call TRBD2 (5 bases). Germline V gene lookup returns CDR1 DFQATT and CDR2 SNEGSKA (reference sequence). V was shortened by 1 base and J by 0 bases, with 8 bases between the two germline ends. The CDR3 sequence is 14 residues long. CDR3 bases: TGCAGTGCTAGAGTTAGCGATAGCACAGATACGCAGTATTTT. Protein sequence: CSARVSDSTDTQYF.

This clonotype was picked up one time. The chain combines TRBV5-1 with TRBJ2-1; D remains unclear. V dropped 0 bases and J dropped 4 bases, with 11 bases sitting between them. There are 15 residues in the CDR3. Germline CDR1 reads SGHRS; CDR2 reads YFSETQ. The CDR3 region is CASSLAKQRYNEQFF. The CDR3 DNA reads TGCGCCAGCAGCTTGGCCAAACAAAGGTACAATGAGCAGTTCTTC. The whole variable domain, remainder taken from reference TRBV5-1 and TRBJ2-1, is KAGVTQTPRYLIKTRGQQVTLSCSPISGHRSVSWYQQTPGQGLQFLFEYFSETQRNKGNFPGRFSGRQFSNSRSEMNVSTLELGDSALYLCASSLAKQRYNEQFFGPGTRLTVL.

The chain employs TRBV6-2 or TRBV6-3 and TRBJ2-7; 9 nucleotides align to TRBD2. The CDR3 contains 15 residues. J gave up 2 bases and V 5 bases, and 7 bases lay outside the gene matches. Germline V CDR1 and CDR2: MNHEY, SVGEGT. The CDR3 spells CASSSPLAGTYEQYF. The CDR3 DNA reads as TGTGCCAGCAGTAGCCCCCTAGCGGGAACCTACGAGCAGTACTTC.

This clonotype was observed once. Germline is not matched at one junction end, which may reflect a read error. This chain links TRBV5-1 with TRBJ2-5; TRBD2 matches 7 bases. The length of the CDR3 is 16 residues. Per the germline V gene, CDR1 is SGHRS and CDR2 is YFSETQ. CDR3 sequence: CASSLLGASGQEPQYF. For the CDR3, the DNA is TGCGCCAGCAGCTTATTGGGTGCTAGCGGACAAGAGCCCCAGTACTTC.

V is TRBV6-1 and J is TRBJ2-7, with 7 bases identical to TRBD2. This CDR3 is built from 16 residues. The J segment lost 0 bases and the V segment lost 1 base, leaving 6 bases of the junction unmatched. Germline CDR1 MNHNS, CDR2 SASEGT. This chain's CDR3 is CASSEGIGRASYEQYF. In DNA form, the CDR3 reads TGTGCCAGCAGTGAAGGGATAGGGAGGGCCTCCTACGAGCAGTACTTC.

The rearrangement links TRBV29-1 to TRBJ2-1; 7 bases are shared with TRBD2. This CDR3 contains 16 residues. The V gene's germline CDR1 is SQVTM and CDR2 ANQGSEA. The V segment lost 6 bases and the J segment 1 base; nucleotides outside the gene matches: 12. The CDR3 loop reads CSVDRPGLRSYNEQFF. As DNA, the CDR3 is TGCAGCGTCGATAGACCGGGACTAAGATCCTACAATGAGCAGTTCTTC.

The chain is built from TRBV20-1 and TRBJ2-3; 10 nucleotides line up with TRBD2. CDR3 size: 14 residues. Germline loops: CDR1 DFQATT, CDR2 SNEGSKA (reference sequence). The V gene end was trimmed by 5 bases and the J gene end by 7 bases; junction bases not matched to a gene: 9. The CDR3 region has the DNA TGCAGTGCTCCTCAGCGGGAGGGCCTACATACGCAGTATTTT. Translation: CSAPQREGLHTQYF.

The genes are TRBV20-1 and TRBJ2-1; TRBD1 might be the D (5 bases). V was pared by 0 bases and J by 7 bases, with 13 bases between. Germline CDR1 and CDR2: DFQATT and SNEGSKA (reference sequence). The CDR3 length is 14 residues. The CDR3 DNA sequence: TGCAGTGCTAGAGATGTCAGGGTCCGAAATGAGCAGTTCTTC. It is translated as CSARDVRVRNEQFF.

This clonotype was detected ten times or more. The CDR3 bases are TGTGCCAGCGAGTTTGGGGGGGGACGTGCCATTCAGTACTTC. This encodes CASEFGGGRAIQYF. The rearrangement uses TRBV28 and TRBJ2-4; 7 positions match TRBD2. CDR1 is MDHEN and CDR2 is SYDVKM in the germline V gene. J was trimmed by 9 bases and V by 8 bases; bases with no gene match: 13. The CDR3 length is 14 residues.

This clonotype showed up just a few times. V and J are TRBV25-1 and TRBJ2-3; 11 bases map to TRBD2. The V and J ends lost 4 bases and 2 bases, in that order; junction bases with no gene match: 5. From germline, CDR1 is MGHDK and CDR2 SYGVNS. The CDR3 runs to 16 residues. The chain's CDR3 is CASSGGTSGYTDTQYF. The CDR3 coding sequence is TGTGCCAGCAGTGGCGGGACTAGCGGATACACAGATACGCAGTATTTT.

The rearrangement links TRBV30 to TRBJ2-3; 10 nucleotides align to TRBD2. CDR1 and CDR2 from the germline V gene are GTSNPN and SVGIG (reference sequence). The CDR3 is 15 residues long. Germline trimming cut 4 bases from V and 0 bases from J; bases unmatched to any gene: 4. Written as DNA, the CDR3 is TGTGCCTGGACTGGACTAGCGGTTAGCACAGATACGCAGTATTTT. Protein: CAWTGLAVSTDTQYF.

This sequence joins TRBV5-4 and TRBJ2-3; D is possibly TRBD1 (5 bases). This CDR3 has 16 residues. V was trimmed by 2 bases and J by 0 bases, leaving 13 bases between them. Germline CDR1 is SGHNT and CDR2 is YYREEE (reference sequence). The CDR3 sequence: CASSLDRLGSTDTQYF. The CDR3 DNA reads as TGTGCCAGCAGCTTAGACAGACTGGGAAGCACAGATACGCAGTATTTT.

The chain couples TRBV20-1 to TRBJ2-2, with TRBD2 matching 10 bases. V lost 4 bases to trimming and J lost 8 bases; unmatched junction nucleotides: 7. The CDR3 runs to 14 residues. Germline V gene lookup returns CDR1 DFQATT and CDR2 SNEGSKA (reference sequence). The CDR3 DNA follows: TGCAGTGCTACGACTAAGCGGGAGGGGGGGGAGCTGTTTTTT. This gives the protein CSATTKREGGELFF.

This clonotype was counted between two and nine times. This chain joins TRBV20-1 and TRBJ1-6; D may be TRBD1 (5 bases). The CDR3 totals 16 residues. V was shortened by 5 bases and J by 0 bases, with 14 bases between the two germline ends. Per the germline V gene, CDR1 is DFQATT and CDR2 is SNEGSKA (reference sequence). The CDR3 loop is CSASTGVSSYNSPLHF. The CDR3 nucleotides are TGCAGTGCTTCCACAGGTGTGAGCTCCTATAATTCACCCCTCCACTTT.